The subject of this entry is one TCR beta chain. There are 14 residues in the CDR3. V shed 6 bases and J shed 1 base, with 12 bases lying between them. CDR1 and CDR2 (germline): SNHLY, FYNNEI. These data come from a study of blood T cell repertoires in COVID-19. Turning to the study itself: T cells, B-cell-depleted T cells, or PBMCs provided the cDNA or gDNA that served as material.

Sequencing was performed with immunoSEQ multiplex PCR; in TCRdb, only in-frame clones are kept and a portion is missing. This table has about 330,000 clones, about 90% appearing once. Living in 24 US areas, the participants were between roughly 18 and 89 years of age. The clonotype was recovered from a woman aged 25 to 39 who had recovered from COVID-19. The specimen sequenced was PBMCs or T cells enriched from blood (not recorded which). The rearrangement uses TRBV2 and TRBJ1-1; D possibly corresponds to TRBD1 (5 bases). CDR3 amino acids: CASSLDSPNTEAFF. CDR3 DNA sequence: TGTGCCAGCAGCTTAGACAGCCCGAACACTGAAGCTTTCTTT.